This paragraph reports one TCR beta chain. It lacks a known antigen. The sample holds no much larger clone one base away, and base qualities are not on file. TCRbeta CDR3 regions were amplified from genomic DNA using the immunoSEQ Assay, a bias-controlled multiplex PCR. In the paper's pipeline: The number of nucleated cells in each sample was estimated from the amplification of reference gene primers within the assay. To quantify the absolute abundance of each unique TCRbeta CDR3 rearrangement, sequence reads were collapsed and filtered. For each sample, productive Simpson clonality was calculated as the square root of Simpson's diversity index across productive rearrangements. This immuneACCESS table, as held by TCRdb, lists in-frame sequences with V and J called but not all clones. Of the missing ones, under half trace to an unresolved V gene in checked studies; the others have no known cause. V and J calls and clone size are given by that table; D and trimming were obtained from the DNA. Across this sample there are 35,000 to 45,000 clones, with 88% seen only once. Approximately 2.6% of the sample comes from the top ten.

Per the germline V gene, SGHRS is the CDR1 and YFSETQ is the CDR2. From its cysteine to its phenylalanine, the CDR3 spans 18 amino acids. Only the CDR3 portion is preserved as DNA: 54 bases, with reading frame beginning at the first base. V trim: 4 bases; J trim: 0 bases; unmatched bases: 5. Whole blood was collected in K2EDTA tubes by collaborating institutions according to the institutions' own protocols. Collaborator samples were shipped for TCRbeta analysis as frozen whole blood, isolated PBMCs, or DNA extracted from either sample type. The source of the sample is a study of blood T cell repertoires in COVID-19 (dated by TCRdb to the early 2020s). Turning to the overall study: Collaborator samples came from the United States, Italy and Spain and covered acute and convalescent phases of COVID-19. Where available, HLA class I and class II types were obtained from metadata supplied by the sample provider rather than from assay-based typing. The material from the prospective study consisted of cDNA or gDNA derived from T cells, B-cell-depleted T cells, or PBMCs. Deeply sampled blood TCRbeta repertoires from subjects exposed to, actively infected with, or recovered from COVID-19 were included in the dataset. The repertoires were released in a freely available public database intended as a resource for research on the immune response to SARS-CoV-2. The samples were drawn from two sources: the first 160 participants of the ongoing ImmuneRACE study, and some 1,300 subjects contributed by 6 global collaborators. Nearly every sample came with metadata listing a de-identified subject ID, COVID-19 status, age in years and sex.

The full study reports these points: How much clinical and demographic metadata was included differed by source and by participant, and the metadata was provided uncurated.

Rearrangement joined TRBV5-1 to TRBJ2-6, and 12 bases in between align with TRBD2. What was sequenced was peripheral blood. The sequence was obtained from a human donor in a cohort sampled during active COVID-19. This receptor carries the CDR3 CASSRSSGGASGANVLTF. In nucleotides, the sequence is TGCGCCAGCAGCCGTTCTAGCGGGGGGGCCTCTGGGGCCAACGTCCTGACTTTC.